This record covers a single T cell receptor beta chain. The CDR3 has 16 residues. Germline CDR1 and CDR2: GTSNPN and SVGIG (reference sequence). V lost 4 bases and J 1 base, leaving 20 bases between the germline ends. Runs used v3.0 of the immunoSEQ assay and were done at survey level. TCRdb's table, derived via immunoSEQ multiplex PCR, lists solely in-frame clones and lacks some. Of 15,000 to 20,000 clones in the sample, over 70% were seen once. This sample stems from a study of long-term antiretroviral therapy in people with HIV. The chain combines TRBV30 with TRBJ2-7; tentative D call: TRBD2 (5 bases). The sample was unsorted PBMCs, taken 0.3 years before starting antiretroviral therapy. The clonotype comes from a man in his fifties or sixties with HIV. Here the CDR3 DNA reads TGTGCCTGGAAGGATCGGCACGGGGTAAGGTCCTACGAGCAGTACTTC. Protein sequence: CAWKDRHGVRSYEQYF.